This T cell receptor (beta chain) was recovered during a study of response to subunit inactivated influenza vaccine. Points from the study as a whole: The authors offered the suggestion that each seasonal influenza vaccination recruits few new T cells.

This clonotype turned up a few times. Its antigen remains unknown. TCRdb reanalysed the RT-PCR reads using MiXCR and keeps one entry per CDR3 protein. The repertoire holds more than 400,000 distinct CDR3 sequences, with 10% to 11% as singletons. The origin of this receptor is a man aged 45 to 65 who received an inactivated influenza vaccine. Source: PBMCs from blood, taken more than 35 days after vaccination.

CDR3 nucleotide sequence: TGTGCCATCAGTAGGGGACAGGGAAATTCACCCCTCCACTTT. Translated, it gives CAISRGQGNSPLHF. The chain couples TRBV10-3 to TRBJ1-6, with 9 bases lining up with TRBD1. Germline V CDR1 and CDR2: ENHRY, SYGVKD. The CDR3 runs 14 residues. Trimming took 5 bases from V and 7 from J; bases not matched to a gene: 3.